One and the same sample provided the 3 T cell receptor beta chains below, sequenced in a study of blood T cells in healthy people across ages. Sample-barcoded 5' priming and a J-beta primer mix drove a second PCR of about 6 to 12 cycles. From the 5' RACE reads, TCRdb called clonotypes with MiXCR, one entry per CDR3 protein. The data show about 800,000 distinct CDR3 sequences, more than 20% seen once. These data also formed part of another study, on T cells of mothers and their children.

The sequencing sample was made of blood. Receptor source: a boy younger than 18 in good health.

This clonotype has a single count. The chain links TRBV18 to TRBJ2-7, with 8 bases lining up with TRBD1. Germline CDR1 is KGHSH and CDR2 is LQKENI. With V trimmed by 4 bases and J by 4 bases, 9 bases remained unmatched. This CDR3 contains 15 residues. CDR3 region: CASSQDAGGGYEQYF. CDR3 DNA: TGTGCCAGCTCACAAGACGCAGGGGGCGGTTACGAGCAGTACTTC.

The chain employs TRBV4-1 and TRBJ2-7; 11 bases are a match to TRBD1. Germline CDR1 MGHRA, CDR2 YSYEKL. V lost 0 bases, J lost 5 bases, and 6 bases stayed unmatched. The CDR3 length is 16 residues. CDR3 nucleotides: TGCGCCAGCAGCCAAGATCTTGGGACAGGGGGTCACGAGCAGTACTTC. It codes for CASSQDLGTGGHEQYF.

Only a few counts were recorded for this clonotype. The chain employs TRBV6-2 or TRBV6-3 and TRBJ2-3; D is ambiguous. V was trimmed by 2 bases and J by 3 bases, leaving 9 bases between them. The germline CDR1 and CDR2 sequences are MNHEY and SVGEGT. The CDR3 has 14 residues. For the CDR3, the DNA is TGTGCCAGCAGTTACGGGGTCTGGACAGATACGCAGTATTTT. It yields the protein CASSYGVWTDTQYF.